Following are 4 T cell receptor beta chains from one sample sequenced in a study of brain T cells in children with intractable seizures. Generated by immunoSEQ multiplex PCR, the TCRdb table keeps only in-frame clones and is missing some. The sample shows approximately 330,000 clones, about 94% of them seen only once. Time point noted: blood from clinic visit 5 months post-surgery; TSC patient then seizure free. This specimen was peripheral blood, taken around 5 months after surgery. Every receptor here comes from a boy in the first two years of life with tuberous sclerosis and intractable seizures.

The rearrangement links TRBV2 to TRBJ2-3, with TRBD2 matching 13 bases. Trimming removed 4 bases from V and 3 bases from J; junction bases left unmatched: 4. This CDR3 contains 16 residues. The germline V gene encodes CDR1 SNHLY and CDR2 FYNNEI. The CDR3 sequence: CASSGSGLAGTDTQYF. In DNA, the CDR3 is TGTGCCAGCAGTGGGTCGGGACTAGCGGGGACAGATACGCAGTATTTT. Drawing the rest from reference TRBV2 and TRBJ2-3, the complete variable domain is EPEVTQTPSHQVTQMGQEVILRCVPISNHLYFYWYRQILGQKVEFLVSFYNNEISEKSEIFDDQFSVERPDGSNFTLKIRSTKLEDSAMYFCASSGSGLAGTDTQYFGPGTRLTVL.

The sample holds a few counts of this clone. The chain combines TRBV6-5 with TRBJ1-1; D is uncertain. The V end lost 0 bases, the J end lost 0 bases, and 2 bases lay between the germline ends. The CDR3 sequence is 13 residues long. Germline V gene lookup returns CDR1 MNHEY and CDR2 SVGAGI. The CDR3 DNA reads as TGTGCCAGCAGTTACTCGATGAACACTGAAGCTTTCTTT. This translates into CASSYSMNTEAFF.

The chain carries TRBV14 and TRBJ1-3; D ambiguous. This CDR3 is built from 15 residues. Germline CDR1 is SGHDN and CDR2 is FVKESK. V was pared by 4 bases and J by 0 bases, with 10 bases between. CDR3 coding DNA: TGTGCCAGCAGCCGGACGCGCAGCTCTGGAAACACCATATATTTT. Translating gives CASSRTRSSGNTIYF.

This clone was counted a single time. The gene calls are TRBV11-2 and TRBJ2-7; possible D gene TRBD2, 6 bases. The CDR3 is made up of 15 amino acids. With 5 bases removed from V and 0 bases from J, the gap between germline ends came to 14 bases. Germline V lookup: CDR1 SGHAT, CDR2 FQNNGV. CDR3 bases: TGTGCCAGCAGCACCGGGGGACTCGGCTCCTACGAGCAGTACTTC. It translates to CASSTGGLGSYEQYF. Variable domain in full (rest from reference TRBV11-2 and TRBJ2-7): EAGVAQSPRYKIIEKRQSVAFWCNPISGHATLYWYQQILGQGPKLLIQFQNNGVVDDSQLPKDRFSAERLKGVDSTLKIQPAKLEDSAVYLCASSTGGLGSYEQYFGPGTRLTVT.